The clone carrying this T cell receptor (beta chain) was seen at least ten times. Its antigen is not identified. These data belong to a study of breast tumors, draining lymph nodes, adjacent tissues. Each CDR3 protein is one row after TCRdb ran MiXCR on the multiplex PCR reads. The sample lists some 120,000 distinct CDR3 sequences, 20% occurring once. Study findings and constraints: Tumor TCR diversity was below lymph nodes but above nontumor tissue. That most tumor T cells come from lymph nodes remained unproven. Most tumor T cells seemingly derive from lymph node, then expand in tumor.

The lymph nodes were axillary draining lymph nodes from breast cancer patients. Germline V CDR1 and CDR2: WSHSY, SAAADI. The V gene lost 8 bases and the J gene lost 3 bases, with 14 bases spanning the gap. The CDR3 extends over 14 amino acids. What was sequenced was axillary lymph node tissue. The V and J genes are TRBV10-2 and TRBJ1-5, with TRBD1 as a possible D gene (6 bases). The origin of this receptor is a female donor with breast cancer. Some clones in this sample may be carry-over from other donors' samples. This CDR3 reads CASGPEGHNQPQHF. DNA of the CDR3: TGCGCCAGCGGTCCCGAGGGACACAATCAGCCCCAGCATTTT.